The 23 T cell receptor beta chains listed next were all sequenced from one sample in a study of CD8+ T cells in alopecia areata. Following extraction, RNA underwent reverse transcription to cDNA, which served as the sequencing template. Clones were sequenced by immunoSEQ multiplex PCR, and TCRdb holds only the in-frame ones, with some missing. The sample records fewer than 110,000 clones, around 50% being singletons. Sequences were obtained from CD4+ T cells sorted from blood. The receptors were gathered from a human donor in good health.

This clone was recorded a few times. The chain has TRBV4-3 and TRBJ2-7; D is uncertain. Trimming removed 0 bases at V and 0 bases at J, with 12 bases between. CDR1 is LGHNA and CDR2 is YSLEER in the germline V gene. The CDR3 length is 16 residues. Written as DNA, the CDR3 is TGCGCCAGCAGCCAAGAGATGGGCAGGAGCTCCTACGAGCAGTACTTC. Protein sequence: CASSQEMGRSSYEQYF.

The chain links TRBV29-1 to TRBJ1-5; 7 nucleotides line up with TRBD1. The trim removed 7 bases at V and 1 base at J, leaving 4 bases unmatched. The length of the CDR3 is 13 residues. CDR1 and CDR2 (germline): SQVTM, ANQGSEA. CDR3 amino acids: CSARGGSNQPQHF. CDR3 nucleotides: TGCAGCGCTCGAGGGGGCAGCAATCAGCCCCAGCATTTT. The full variable domain, with the rest looked up from reference TRBV29-1 and TRBJ1-5, is SAVISQKPSRDICQRGTSLTIQCQVDSQVTMMFWYRQQPGQSLTLIATANQGSEATYESGFVIDKFPISRPNLTFSTLTVSNMSPEDSSIYLCSARGGSNQPQHFGDGTRLSIL.

The chain is built from TRBV6-1 and TRBJ1-5; 9 nucleotides match TRBD1. J lost 8 bases, V lost 7 bases, and 12 bases had no gene match. Looked up from germline, CDR1 is MNHNS and CDR2 is SASEGT. The CDR3 runs to 15 residues. The CDR3 nucleotides read TGTGCCAGCACCACGGGACAGGGAAAATGGGAGCCCCAGCATTTT. It is translated as CASTTGQGKWEPQHF.

This clone showed up just a few times. The chain couples TRBV28 to TRBJ2-5; 13 nucleotides agree with TRBD2. Germline values: CDR1 MDHEN, CDR2 SYDVKM. Trimming took 4 bases from V and 6 from J; bases not matched to a gene: 8. The CDR3 runs 16 residues. CDR3 sequence: CASSSSLAGGPKTQYF. Written as DNA, the CDR3 is TGTGCCAGCAGTTCCTCACTAGCGGGGGGGCCGAAGACCCAGTACTTC.

In this sample, this clone turned up a few times. The chain couples TRBV7-9 to TRBJ2-1, with D possibly being TRBD2 (5 bases). The CDR3 loop spans 15 amino acids. V gave up 1 base and J gave up 12 bases, with 19 bases separating them. The germline V gene has CDR1 SEHNR and CDR2 FQNEAQ (reference sequence). The CDR3 reads CASSLGESAGIGQFF. The CDR3 coding sequence is TGTGCCAGCAGCTTAGGGGAGTCAGCAGGTATCGGGCAGTTCTTC.

V gene TRBV6-6 combines with J gene TRBJ2-4, with D perhaps matching TRBD1 (6 bases). The CDR3 is made up of 13 amino acids. Germline-derived CDR1 and CDR2 are MNHNY and SVGAGI (reference sequence). Trimming took off 6 bases at V and 5 bases at J, with 11 bases between the two ends. CDR3 loop: CASSRGRENIQYF. CDR3 DNA: TGTGCCAGCAGCAGGGGCCGAGAAAACATTCAGTACTTC.

The genes are TRBV4-2 and TRBJ2-3, with 12 bases aligning to TRBD2. The germline CDR1 and CDR2 sequences are LGHNA and YNFKEQ. CDR3 length equals 16 residues. Germline trimming cut 4 bases from V and 4 bases from J; bases unmatched to any gene: 6. The CDR3 loop is CASSRTSGGPADTQYF. Here the CDR3 DNA reads TGTGCCAGCAGCCGTACTAGCGGGGGGCCAGCAGATACGCAGTATTTT.

This clone was seen more than once but under ten times. The J gene is TRBJ2-1, the V gene TRBV7-2, with unresolved D. The germline V gene encodes CDR1 SGHTA and CDR2 FQGNSA. The CDR3 length is 14 residues. Trimming took 0 bases from V and 11 from J, leaving 14 bases between them. The DNA for the CDR3 is TGTGCCAGCAGCTTAGCGGGGATTGACTTAAAGCAGTTCTTC. Protein sequence: CASSLAGIDLKQFF.

This clone was seen once. The J gene is TRBJ1-6, the V gene TRBV30, with 8 bases lining up with TRBD1. V dropped 5 bases and J dropped 7; count of bases not matched to a gene: 4. This CDR3 is 13 amino acids long. Per germline, CDR1 GTSNPN and CDR2 SVGIG (reference sequence). CDR3: CAWQGARNSPLHF. The CDR3 region has the DNA TGTGCCTGGCAGGGGGCGCGCAATTCACCCCTCCACTTT.

The gene calls are TRBV2 and TRBJ1-5, with D unresolved. V gave up 3 bases and J gave up 0 bases, with 6 bases separating them. The CDR3 extends over 14 amino acids. Germline CDR1 is SNHLY and CDR2 is FYNNEI. Written as DNA, the CDR3 is TGTGCCAGCAGTGAGAATTATAGCAATCAGCCCCAGCATTTT. This encodes CASSENYSNQPQHF.

This chain connects TRBV30 to TRBJ2-3; unclear D gene. Germline loops: CDR1 GTSNPN, CDR2 SVGIG (reference sequence). The CDR3 is 13 amino acids. V lost 3 bases, J lost 3 bases, and 10 bases lay in between. For the CDR3, the DNA is TGTGCCTGGAGGACCGCGGCGACAGATACGCAGTATTTT. This encodes CAWRTAATDTQYF. Filled out from reference TRBV30 and TRBJ2-3, the complete variable domain reads SQTIHQWPATLVQPVGSPLSLECTVEGTSNPNLYWYRQAAGRGLQLLFYSVGIGQISSEVPQNLSASRPQDRQFILSSKKLLLSDSGFYLCAWRTAATDTQYFGPGTRLTVL.

This sequence joins TRBV7-9 and TRBJ1-2, with D perhaps TRBD1 (5 bases). With 3 bases removed from V and 7 bases from J, the gap between germline ends came to 12 bases. Germline lookup yields CDR1 SEHNR and CDR2 FQNEAQ (reference sequence). The CDR3 consists of 13 residues. CDR3 sequence: CASSFVEGSGYTF. DNA of the CDR3: TGTGCCAGCAGCTTCGTAGAGGGGAGTGGCTACACCTTC. Variable domain in full (rest from reference TRBV7-9 and TRBJ1-2): DTGVSQNPRHKITKRGQNVTFRCDPISEHNRLYWYRQTLGQGPEFLTYFQNEAQLEKSRLLSDRFSAERPKGSFSTLEIQRTEQGDSAMYLCASSFVEGSGYTFGSGTRLTVV.

This chain connects TRBV10-3 to TRBJ2-3; D call uncertain. CDR1 ENHRY and CDR2 SYGVKD come from the germline V gene. This CDR3 region has 13 residues. V shed 6 bases and J shed 1 base, with 8 bases lying between them. CDR3 residues: CAIRVMGTDTQYF. Here the CDR3 DNA reads TGTGCCATCAGGGTTATGGGCACAGATACGCAGTATTTT.

There are a few counts of this clone. The chain is built from TRBV30 and TRBJ2-7; TRBD1 is a possible D gene (5 bases). Germline V gene sequence: CDR1 GTSNPN, CDR2 SVGIG (reference sequence). Trimming stripped 2 bases from V and 7 bases from J, with 12 bases between. The CDR3 contains 12 residues. The CDR3 nucleotides read TGTGCCTGGAGTCCACCTTCAGGGGAGCAGTACTTC. It specifies CAWSPPSGEQYF.

The chain carries TRBV7-2 and TRBJ2-1, with 10 nucleotides matching TRBD1. Germline CDR1 SGHTA, CDR2 FQGNSA. V was pared by 5 bases and J by 6 bases, with 10 bases of the junction left unmatched. The CDR3 extends over 16 amino acids. CDR3 coding DNA: TGTGCCAGCAGCAGACCCTCGGGACAGGGGTTCAATGAGCAGTTCTTC. Translating gives CASSRPSGQGFNEQFF. Filled out from reference TRBV7-2 and TRBJ2-1, the complete variable domain reads GAGVSQSPSNKVTEKGKDVELRCDPISGHTALYWYRQSLGQGLEFLIYFQGNSAPDKSGLPSDRFSAERTGGSVSTLTIQRTQQEDSAVYLCASSRPSGQGFNEQFFGPGTRLTVL.

The chain has TRBV6-5 and TRBJ2-7, with D perhaps matching TRBD1 or TRBD2 (5 bases each). Trimming stripped 6 bases from V and 4 bases from J, with 13 bases between. Germline V gene lookup returns CDR1 MNHEY and CDR2 SVGAGI. The CDR3 is 13 amino acids. The DNA of the CDR3 is TGTGCCAGCAGCCGGGGCATTACTTACGAGCAGTACTTC. This translates into CASSRGITYEQYF.

This chain uses TRBV6-6 with TRBJ1-1; D may be TRBD1 (6 bases). Trimming stripped 5 bases from V and 1 base from J, with 14 bases between. The germline CDR1 and CDR2 sequences are MNHNY and SVGAGI (reference sequence). There are 15 residues in the CDR3. Here the CDR3 DNA reads TGTGCCAGCAGTCCGGGGCAGGGGACGAACACTGAAGCTTTCTTT. This codes for CASSPGQGTNTEAFF.

This clone has a handful of counts. CDR3 bases: TGTGCCAGCAGCTTAGCGGGGGTGGAGGAGACCCAGTACTTC. Protein: CASSLAGVEETQYF. The gene calls are TRBV7-2 and TRBJ2-5; possibly TRBD1 or TRBD2 for D (5 bases each). CDR1 is SGHTA and CDR2 is FQGNSA in the germline V gene. The CDR3 spans 14 residues. V lost 0 bases and J 5 bases, leaving 10 bases between the germline ends.

Points on this clone: The germline gene is not matched at one end of the junction; a read error may be the cause. The chain links TRBV29-1 to TRBJ1-1; 7 positions match TRBD1. Germline V gives CDR1 SQVTM, CDR2 ANQGSEA. This CDR3 spans 15 amino acids. CDR3 in amino acids: CSVEENRGQNTEAFF. CDR3 in DNA: TGCAGCGTCGAAGAGAACAGGGGACAGAACACTGAAGCTTTCTTT.

The J gene is TRBJ2-6, the V gene TRBV28; 8 bases agree with TRBD1. V gave up 11 bases and J gave up 1 base; unmatched junction bases: 7. Germline CDR1 is MDHEN and CDR2 is SYDVKM. The CDR3 sequence is 15 residues long. The CDR3 reads CAAGGADSGANVLTF. The CDR3 DNA reads as TGTGCCGCAGGGGGCGCCGATTCTGGGGCCAACGTCCTGACTTTC. The variable domain in full, completed from reference TRBV28 and TRBJ2-6, reads DVKVTQSSRYLVKRTGEKVFLECVQDMDHENMFWYRQDPGLGLRLIYFSYDVKMKEKGDIPEGYSVSREKKERFSLILESASTNQTSMYLCAAGGADSGANVLTFGAGSRLTVL.

This clone showed up just a few times. The V and J genes are TRBV7-9 and TRBJ1-2; 8 positions agree with TRBD1. Losses at the gene ends were 4 bases for V and 4 bases for J; bases not matched to a gene: 5. Germline V gives CDR1 SEHNR, CDR2 FQNEAQ (reference sequence). The CDR3 has 14 amino acids. This chain's CDR3 is CASSYQGAGYGYTF. The DNA of the CDR3 is TGTGCCAGCAGCTATCAGGGGGCAGGCTATGGCTACACCTTC.

This clone was seen ten or more times. The chain employs TRBV28 and TRBJ1-2, with D unclear. The germline V gene has CDR1 MDHEN and CDR2 SYDVKM. Trimming cost V 5 bases and J 7 bases, with 14 bases left between them. The CDR3 consists of 13 residues. The CDR3 nucleotides are TGTGCCAGCAGTAGGGCCGACCCGGTTGGCTACACCTTC. Its protein is CASSRADPVGYTF.

The chain is built from TRBV29-1 and TRBJ2-7, with TRBD1 identical over 9 bases. CDR3 length: 13 residues. Trimming cost V 3 bases and J 6 bases; bases outside gene matches: 6. Germline-derived CDR1 and CDR2 are SQVTM and ANQGSEA. CDR3 protein: CSVEGQGQGEQYF. The DNA of the CDR3 is TGCAGCGTTGAGGGACAGGGTCAGGGCGAGCAGTACTTC.